Listed below are T cell receptor beta chains from one sample, sequenced in a study of T cell clones after liver transplantation. The data were produced by immunoSEQ multiplex PCR, yet TCRdb's version contains in-frame clones alone and is incomplete. The table shows about 74,000 clones, with 75% to 85% occurring only once. Material: CD4+ T cells from blood, obtained before liver transplant. These receptors were collected from a human donor who received a liver transplant. The CDR3 runs from the conserved cysteine through the conserved F or W. Fields, in order: J gene, V gene, CDR3 protein.

j_call: TRBJ2-2; v_call: TRBV11-2; cdr3_aa: CASSHRLLAANTGELFF
j_call: TRBJ1-2; v_call: TRBV7-6; cdr3_aa: CASSDRGNYGYTF
j_call: TRBJ1-5; v_call: TRBV7-9; cdr3_aa: CASSFGADAETPQHF
j_call: TRBJ2-1; v_call: TRBV6-5; cdr3_aa: CASSLGREQFF
j_call: TRBJ2-3; v_call: TRBV5-1; cdr3_aa: CASSLNFRGPSTDTQYF
j_call: TRBJ2-3; v_call: TRBV6-5; cdr3_aa: CASSEAWLDTQYF
j_call: TRBJ1-1; v_call: TRBV19; cdr3_aa: CASSIGRNTEAFF
j_call: TRBJ2-2; v_call: TRBV5-6; cdr3_aa: CASSLWGAANTGELFF
j_call: TRBJ2-5; v_call: TRBV29-1; cdr3_aa: CSVGGGRAGETQYF
j_call: TRBJ1-1; v_call: TRBV7-9; cdr3_aa: CASSSGVGGDTEAFF
j_call: TRBJ2-4; v_call: TRBV5-4; cdr3_aa: CASSLEGGQSQNIQYF
j_call: TRBJ2-3; v_call: TRBV18; cdr3_aa: CASSPTGFATTDTQYF
j_call: TRBJ2-7; v_call: TRBV28; cdr3_aa: CASSPALIGSSYEQYF
j_call: TRBJ2-7; v_call: TRBV19; cdr3_aa: CASSLRAGQGANEQYF
j_call: TRBJ2-1; v_call: TRBV10-1; cdr3_aa: CASSPRAGNEQFF
j_call: TRBJ2-1; v_call: TRBV7-9; cdr3_aa: CASSLASRTGGIDEQFF
j_call: TRBJ1-2; v_call: TRBV19; cdr3_aa: CASRNSGTGGGYGYTF
j_call: TRBJ1-1; v_call: TRBV28; cdr3_aa: CANQRRGDLSSEAFF
j_call: TRBJ2-7; v_call: TRBV29-1; cdr3_aa: CSVGLSAFSSYEQYF
j_call: TRBJ2-5; v_call: TRBV11-2; cdr3_aa: CASSLGSGETQYF
j_call: TRBJ1-4; v_call: TRBV19; cdr3_aa: CASLRGGINEKLFF
j_call: TRBJ1-1; v_call: TRBV21-1; cdr3_aa: CASSIRTGGASNTEAFF
j_call: TRBJ2-5; v_call: TRBV7-8; cdr3_aa: CASSFGTPLRETQYF
j_call: TRBJ2-3; v_call: TRBV27; cdr3_aa: CASSFGSEADTQYF
j_call: TRBJ2-1; v_call: TRBV4-1; cdr3_aa: CASSQGRTSGSREQFF
j_call: TRBJ2-4; v_call: TRBV27; cdr3_aa: CASSYEGAEGNIQYF
j_call: TRBJ2-7; v_call: TRBV5-6; cdr3_aa: CASSFPQGREQYF
j_call: TRBJ2-1; v_call: TRBV2; cdr3_aa: CATTLAGGPDEQFF
j_call: TRBJ2-2; v_call: TRBV2; cdr3_aa: CASMGTSGHTGELFF
j_call: TRBJ2-5; v_call: TRBV18; cdr3_aa: CASSPVVTGGETQYF
j_call: TRBJ1-2; v_call: TRBV28; cdr3_aa: CASSLDGYGYTF
j_call: TRBJ1-1; v_call: TRBV30; cdr3_aa: CAWSLLPSFAKNTEAFF
j_call: TRBJ1-4; v_call: TRBV6-6; cdr3_aa: CASREGPATNEKLFF
j_call: TRBJ1-5; v_call: TRBV27; cdr3_aa: CASSFMGSSQPQHF
j_call: TRBJ2-3; v_call: TRBV7-9; cdr3_aa: CASSLSRTGAPDTQYF
j_call: TRBJ2-5; v_call: TRBV9; cdr3_aa: CASSVGGRLAGETQYF
j_call: TRBJ2-3; v_call: TRBV6-4; cdr3_aa: CASSAPFRDRSYTDTQYF
j_call: TRBJ2-4; v_call: TRBV28; cdr3_aa: CASGNGLAGGPRPMAKNIQYF
j_call: TRBJ2-7; v_call: TRBV28; cdr3_aa: CASSVGGRISYEQYF
j_call: TRBJ2-3; v_call: TRBV5-4; cdr3_aa: CASSLGLAGGSSDTQYF
j_call: TRBJ1-1; v_call: TRBV7-9; cdr3_aa: CASSKKITENTEAFF
j_call: TRBJ1-3; v_call: TRBV6-1; cdr3_aa: CASNDPGNTIYF
j_call: TRBJ1-3; v_call: TRBV28; cdr3_aa: CASIDFSGNTIYF
j_call: TRBJ1-4; v_call: TRBV30; cdr3_aa: CAWSVRGGSEKLFF
j_call: TRBJ1-5; v_call: TRBV28; cdr3_aa: CASSFVWTGNNQPQHF
j_call: TRBJ2-3; v_call: TRBV6-1; cdr3_aa: CASRPSTDTQYF